Following are 30 T cell receptor beta chains from one sample sequenced in a study of blood T cell repertoires in COVID-19 (dated by TCRdb to 2018 to 2020). The library relied on the immunoSEQ multiplex PCR assay. What TCRdb holds here is the immuneACCESS table cut down to in-frame rearrangements. Part of the clones is not present; checked against another copy, under half of the missing clones reflect an unresolved V gene, and the others are unexplained. This sample comprises approximately 200,000 clones, 85% to 90% of them detected only once. About 3.3% of the sample belongs to the ten largest clones. Source material: PBMCs or T cells enriched from blood (not recorded which). The receptors were gathered from a woman under 30 in a cohort exposed to, infected with or recovered from COVID-19 (not recorded which).

The chain couples TRBV24-1 to TRBJ2-1; 10 nucleotides match TRBD2. CDR3 length equals 16 residues. Germline loops: CDR1 KGHDR, CDR2 SFDVKD. V was clipped by 4 bases and J by 4 bases; unmatched bases: 6. CDR3 sequence (DNA): TGTGCCACCAGTGAGCTAGCGGGAGTTACTTACAATGAGCAGTTCTTC. Encoded protein: CATSELAGVTYNEQFF.

The chain employs TRBV27 and TRBJ2-7, with a weak D call TRBD2 (5 bases). V lost 0 bases, J lost 2 bases, and 14 bases lay in between. From germline, CDR1 is MNHEY and CDR2 SMNVEV (reference sequence). The CDR3 loop spans 16 amino acids. The CDR3: CASSLSKRALTYEQYF. The DNA of the CDR3 is TGTGCCAGCAGTTTATCGAAGAGGGCCCTTACCTACGAGCAGTACTTC.

The CDR3 sequence: CASSHGTSGEGGEQFF. The DNA for the CDR3 is TGTGCCAGCAGCCACGGGACTAGCGGGGAGGGAGGTGAGCAGTTCTTC. J is TRBJ2-1 and V is TRBV7-6, with 13 bases matching TRBD2. V was clipped by 5 bases and J by 9 bases; unmatched bases: 10. CDR1 is SGHVS, CDR2 FNYEAQ, per germline. This CDR3 spans 16 amino acids.

The chain combines TRBV29-1 with TRBJ1-1, with 7 bases lining up with TRBD1. Germline V gives CDR1 SQVTM, CDR2 ANQGSEA. V was pared by 7 bases and J by 6 bases, with 8 bases of the junction left unmatched. The CDR3 has 12 amino acids. As DNA, the CDR3 is TGCAGCGCTAAAGGGACAGCCTCTGAAGCTTTCTTT. Translating gives CSAKGTASEAFF.

The chain couples TRBV10-1 to TRBJ2-3, with 7 bases aligning to TRBD1. The CDR3 extends over 16 amino acids. Trimming cost V 3 bases and J 0 bases; bases outside gene matches: 6. Per the germline V gene, CDR1 is WNHNN and CDR2 is SYGVQD (reference sequence). The CDR3, as DNA: TGCGCCAGCAGTGACCCGGGACAGCCTAGCACAGATACGCAGTATTTT. This sequence encodes CASSDPGQPSTDTQYF.

The rearrangement links TRBV19 to TRBJ2-1, with 8 nucleotides matching TRBD2. The germline gives CDR1 LNHDA, CDR2 SQIVND (reference sequence). J was trimmed by 4 bases and V by 8 bases; bases with no gene match: 4. The CDR3 consists of 13 residues. This chain's CDR3 is CASLAGNYNEQFF. The CDR3 DNA is TGTGCCAGTTTAGCGGGGAATTACAATGAGCAGTTCTTC. The variable domain in full, with the rest retrieved from reference TRBV19 and TRBJ2-1, is DGGITQSPKYLFRKEGQNVTLSCEQNLNHDAMYWYRQDPGQGLRLIYYSQIVNDFQKGDIAEGYSVSREKKESFPLTVTSAQKNPTAFYLCASLAGNYNEQFFGPGTRLTVL.

J is TRBJ1-2 and V is TRBV5-6, with a weak D call TRBD1 (6 bases). Germline V CDR1 and CDR2: SGHDT, YYEEEE. This CDR3 is built from 14 residues. V was shortened by 4 bases and J by 7 bases, with 17 bases between the two germline ends. CDR3 sequence: CASSLLQGWSGYTF. In DNA form, the CDR3 reads TGTGCCAGCAGCCTATTACAGGGATGGTCTGGCTACACCTTC.

The V call is TRBV28, the J call TRBJ2-7, with unresolved D. CDR1 MDHEN and CDR2 SYDVKM come from the germline V gene. This CDR3 comprises 16 residues. Trimming took off 6 bases at V and 2 bases at J, with 20 bases between the two ends. The CDR3 coding sequence is TGTGCCAGCAGAGTCTCGGCAGGCACCATTCCCTACGAGCAGTACTTC. It specifies CASRVSAGTIPYEQYF.

The V and J genes are TRBV24-1 and TRBJ2-5, with 9 bases lining up with TRBD1. Germline CDR1 reads KGHDR; CDR2 reads SFDVKD. The CDR3 runs 16 residues. V shed 2 bases and J 2 bases; nucleotides not matched to a gene: 5. CDR3 bases: TGTGCCACCAGTGATTCCCTACAGGGGGCTCAAGAGACCCAGTACTTC. Its translation: CATSDSLQGAQETQYF.

The rearrangement uses TRBV28 and TRBJ1-1; weak D call: TRBD1 (6 bases). Trimming left V 2 bases short and J 7 bases short, with 17 bases between. The CDR3 spans 15 residues. Germline V gives CDR1 MDHEN, CDR2 SYDVKM. The CDR3 loop is CASSLAGQRRGEAFF. CDR3 DNA sequence: TGTGCCAGCAGTTTAGCAGGACAGAGGCGAGGTGAAGCTTTCTTT.

The V and J genes are TRBV5-8 and TRBJ1-5; D unclear. CDR3 size: 16 residues. Germline lookup yields CDR1 SGHTS and CDR2 YDEGEE. V was cut by 4 bases and J by 0 bases, with 14 bases left in between. The CDR3 sequence is CASSIYSGYSNQPQHF. The CDR3 nucleotides read TGTGCCAGCAGCATTTATTCGGGTTATAGCAATCAGCCCCAGCATTTT. The full variable domain, its missing parts supplied by reference TRBV5-8 and TRBJ1-5, is EAGVTQSPTHLIKTRGQQATLRCSPISGHTSVYWYQQALGLGLQFLLWYDEGEERNRGNFPPRFSGRQFPNYSSELNVNALELEDSALYLCASSIYSGYSNQPQHFGDGTRLSIL.

The rearrangement uses TRBV7-8 and TRBJ2-1; 14 bases map to TRBD2. This CDR3 is built from 20 residues. V shed 3 bases and J 6 bases; nucleotides not matched to a gene: 16. Germline V gives CDR1 SGHVS, CDR2 FQNEAQ. The CDR3 DNA follows: TGTGCCAGCAGCTTCCGGGCTGAGGGACTAGCGGGAGCGGGGGTCAATGAGCAGTTCTTC. Its protein product is CASSFRAEGLAGAGVNEQFF.

The chain employs TRBV10-3 and TRBJ1-2; D gene ambiguous. The CDR3 runs 12 residues. Trimming cost V 1 base and J 4 bases, with 4 bases left between them. Germline assignment: CDR1 ENHRY and CDR2 SYGVKD. DNA of the CDR3: TGTGCCATCAGTGAGTGGAGCTATGGCTACACCTTC. As protein: CAISEWSYGYTF.

The chain recombines TRBV2 with TRBJ1-5; 10 positions match TRBD1. Germline trimming cut 6 bases from V and 5 bases from J; bases unmatched to any gene: 7. The CDR3 is 15 amino acids. Germline values: CDR1 SNHLY, CDR2 FYNNEI. CDR3 DNA sequence: TGTGCCAGCAGGGTCGACAGGGGGCAACATCAGCCCCAGCATTTT. It codes for CASRVDRGQHQPQHF.

This chain connects TRBV6-5 to TRBJ2-2, with D possibly matching TRBD1 (6 bases). This CDR3 comprises 14 residues. Trimming took off 6 bases at V and 5 bases at J, with 13 bases between the two ends. Germline V gives CDR1 MNHEY, CDR2 SVGAGI. The CDR3 DNA follows: TGTGCCAGCAGGAGGAGAAGGGGGACCGGGGAGCTGTTTTTT. This encodes CASRRRRGTGELFF.

The chain combines TRBV12-3 or TRBV12-4 with TRBJ2-7; weak D call: TRBD2 (5 bases). Between the trimmed V and J ends, which lost 9 bases and 4 bases, there was a span of 10 bases. This CDR3 is 11 amino acids long. The CDR3 loop reads CASQGGYEQYF. The DNA for the CDR3 is TGTGCCAGTCAAGGCGGGTACGAGCAGTACTTC.

The chain has TRBV4-1 and TRBJ1-4; D is unclear. The CDR3 sequence is 14 residues long. Germline CDR1 reads MGHRA; CDR2 reads YSYEKL. V was pared by 2 bases and J by 4 bases, with 8 bases between. The CDR3 region has the DNA TGCGCCAGCAGCCAACGCGTCCTTAATGAAAAACTGTTTTTT. Amino acids: CASSQRVLNEKLFF.

The rearrangement links TRBV4-1 to TRBJ1-2, with D perhaps matching TRBD1 (5 bases). Germline V CDR1 and CDR2: MGHRA, YSYEKL. The CDR3 extends over 14 amino acids. Trimming left V 6 bases short and J 6 bases short, with 17 bases between. The CDR3 protein is CASSDLGARDGYTF. The CDR3 DNA sequence: TGCGCCAGCAGTGATCTTGGGGCCAGGGATGGCTACACCTTC.

This clone showed up just a few times. The CDR3 loop reads CASSEELAGGGEQFF. The CDR3 bases are TGTGCCAGCAGTGAAGAACTAGCGGGAGGAGGTGAGCAGTTCTTC. The rearrangement uses TRBV6-1 and TRBJ2-1, with TRBD2 matching over 12 bases. The germline gives CDR1 MNHNS, CDR2 SASEGT. Unmatched junction bases numbered 4, after V lost 1 base and J lost 9 bases. The CDR3 length is 15 residues.

The CDR3 DNA reads as TGCGCCAGCAGCCGCGGGACTAGCTATGGGACAGATACGCAGTATTTT. Protein product: CASSRGTSYGTDTQYF. V is TRBV5-1 and J is TRBJ2-3, with 9 nucleotides matching TRBD2. Germline V CDR1 and CDR2: SGHRS, YFSETQ. The CDR3 length is 16 residues. J was trimmed by 3 bases and V by 4 bases; bases with no gene match: 9.

The V and J genes are TRBV5-1 and TRBJ2-6; unclear D gene. The CDR3 is 17 amino acids. Germline values: CDR1 SGHRS, CDR2 YFSETQ. Trimming pared 0 bases from V and 0 bases from J, leaving 10 bases between. The CDR3 coding sequence is TGCGCCAGCAGCTTGGCCACAAGTACCTCTGGGGCCAACGTCCTGACTTTC. Translating gives CASSLATSTSGANVLTF.

This chain connects TRBV6-1 to TRBJ2-1; D is possibly TRBD2 (5 bases). Germline V lookup: CDR1 MNHNS, CDR2 SASEGT. The CDR3 extends over 16 amino acids. The V gene lost 3 bases and the J gene lost 4 bases, with 16 bases spanning the gap. The CDR3: CASSEGDNRLYNEQFF. The CDR3 coding sequence is TGTGCCAGCAGTGAGGGAGACAACAGACTGTACAATGAGCAGTTCTTC.

This rearrangement joins TRBV19 to TRBJ1-2; 11 nucleotides align to TRBD1. The CDR3 is made up of 14 amino acids. V shed 4 bases and J 2 bases; nucleotides not matched to a gene: 0. From germline, CDR1 is LNHDA and CDR2 SQIVND (reference sequence). In DNA, the CDR3 is TGTGCCAGTAGTAGGACAGGGGGCAACTATGGCTACACCTTC. It yields the protein CASSRTGGNYGYTF.

This chain uses TRBV5-4 with TRBJ1-4; 7 positions agree with TRBD1. V trimming: 2 bases; J trimming: 9 bases; junction bases outside the gene matches: 7. Germline V lookup: CDR1 SGHNT, CDR2 YYREEE (reference sequence). The CDR3 contains 14 residues. In nucleotides, the CDR3 is TGTGCCAGCAGCTTTGAGGGGGCGCGGAAAAAACTGTTTTTT. Its translation is CASSFEGARKKLFF. The full variable domain, with the rest looked up from reference TRBV5-4 and TRBJ1-4, is ETGVTQSPTHLIKTRGQQVTLRCSSQSGHNTVSWYQQALGQGPQFIFQYYREEENGRGNFPPRFSGLQFPNYSSELNVNALELDDSALYLCASSFEGARKKLFFGSGTQLSVL.

This chain connects TRBV4-2 to TRBJ2-3; D perhaps matches TRBD2 (5 bases). V lost 0 bases to trimming and J lost 0 bases, with 16 bases between them. Per germline, CDR1 LGHNA and CDR2 YNFKEQ. This CDR3 spans 18 amino acids. The CDR3 reads CASSQEWISGASTDTQYF. CDR3 sequence (DNA): TGTGCCAGCAGCCAAGAATGGATCAGCGGCGCTAGCACAGATACGCAGTATTTT.

The CDR3 here is CASSQIRTGGLSDSPLHF. In DNA, the CDR3 is TGTGCCAGCTCTCAAATAAGGACAGGGGGCTTGTCGGATTCACCCCTCCACTTT. The rearrangement links TRBV18 to TRBJ1-6, with 11 bases lining up with TRBD1. V lost 6 bases, J lost 8 bases, and 15 bases stayed unmatched. The CDR3 sequence is 18 residues long. From germline, CDR1 is KGHSH and CDR2 LQKENI.

The chain has TRBV11-3 and TRBJ1-1; 9 nucleotides agree with TRBD1. V lost 7 bases to trimming and J lost 0 bases; unmatched junction nucleotides: 21. This CDR3 has 20 amino acids. The germline CDR1 and CDR2 sequences are SGHNT and YENEEA. The CDR3 DNA is TGTGCCAGCACCTTTGGACGCAGCGTGCGGGACAGGGCCTTGAACACTGAAGCTTTCTTT. Amino acid sequence: CASTFGRSVRDRALNTEAFF.

The chain has TRBV18 and TRBJ2-7; weak D call: TRBD1 (5 bases). This CDR3 has 13 amino acids. With 4 bases removed from V and 2 bases from J, the gap between germline ends came to 9 bases. In germline, CDR1 is KGHSH, CDR2 LQKENI. CDR3 protein: CASSQGQAYEQYF. In DNA, the CDR3 is TGTGCCAGCTCACAAGGACAAGCCTACGAGCAGTACTTC.

This chain connects TRBV7-3 to TRBJ2-1; 7 nucleotides align to TRBD2. V was pared by 6 bases and J by 0 bases, with 5 bases of the junction left unmatched. CDR1 and CDR2 (germline): SGHTA, FQGTGA. The CDR3 runs 15 residues. This CDR3 reads CASRPSGSSYNEQFF. Written as DNA, the CDR3 is TGTGCCAGCAGACCTAGCGGAAGCTCCTACAATGAGCAGTTCTTC.

This chain links TRBV11-1 with TRBJ1-1; 11 bases are shared with TRBD1. J gave up 3 bases and V 5 bases, and 5 bases lay outside the gene matches. The germline gives CDR1 SGHAT, CDR2 FQDESV (reference sequence). The CDR3 totals 15 residues. Here the CDR3 DNA reads TGTGCCAGCAGCCAGGGACAGGGGGAGGACACTGAAGCTTTCTTT. It is translated as CASSQGQGEDTEAFF.